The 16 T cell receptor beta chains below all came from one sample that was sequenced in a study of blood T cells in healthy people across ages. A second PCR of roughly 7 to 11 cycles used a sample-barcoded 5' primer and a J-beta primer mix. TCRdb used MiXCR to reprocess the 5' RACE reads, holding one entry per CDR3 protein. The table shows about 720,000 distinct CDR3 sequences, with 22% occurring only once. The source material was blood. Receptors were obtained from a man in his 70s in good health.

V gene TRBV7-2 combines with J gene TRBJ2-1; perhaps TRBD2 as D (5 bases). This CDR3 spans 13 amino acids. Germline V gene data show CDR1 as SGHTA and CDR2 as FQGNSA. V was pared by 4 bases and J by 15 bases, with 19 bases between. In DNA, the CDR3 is TGTGCCAGCAGCTACGCTCTTAGTAGCGTAGTGTTCTTC. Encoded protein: CASSYALSSVVFF.

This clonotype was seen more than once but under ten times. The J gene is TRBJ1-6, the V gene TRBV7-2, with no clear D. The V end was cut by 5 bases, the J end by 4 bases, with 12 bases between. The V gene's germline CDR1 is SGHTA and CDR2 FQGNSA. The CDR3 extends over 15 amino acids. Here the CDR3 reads CASSPMGQYNSPLHF. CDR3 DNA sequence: TGTGCCAGCAGCCCAATGGGCCAGTATAATTCACCCCTCCACTTT.

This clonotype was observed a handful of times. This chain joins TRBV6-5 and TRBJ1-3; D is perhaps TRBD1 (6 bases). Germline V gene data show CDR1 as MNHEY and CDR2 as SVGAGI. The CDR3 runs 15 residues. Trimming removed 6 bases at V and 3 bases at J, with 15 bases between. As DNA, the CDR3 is TGTGCCAGCAGACGGACAGCGTCTGGTGGAAACACCATATATTTT. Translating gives CASRRTASGGNTIYF.

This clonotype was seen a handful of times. This CDR3 reads CASSKAPLQETQYF. The CDR3 DNA reads as TGTGCCAGTAGCAAAGCCCCCCTACAAGAGACCCAGTACTTC. This chain connects TRBV19 to TRBJ2-5; no reliable D call. The CDR3 runs 14 residues. The V end lost 6 bases, the J end lost 2 bases, and 13 bases lay between the germline ends. Germline values: CDR1 LNHDA, CDR2 SQIVND (reference sequence).

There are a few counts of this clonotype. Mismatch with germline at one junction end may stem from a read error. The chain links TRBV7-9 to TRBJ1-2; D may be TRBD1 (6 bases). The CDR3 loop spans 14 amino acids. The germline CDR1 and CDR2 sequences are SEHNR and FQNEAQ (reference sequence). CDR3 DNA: TGTGCCAGCAGCCTCCCGGGGGGCTACTACGGCTACACCTTC. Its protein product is CASSLPGGYYGYTF. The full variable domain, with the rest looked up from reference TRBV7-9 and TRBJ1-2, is DTGVSQNPRHKITKRGQNVTFRCDPISEHNRLYWYRQTLGQGPEFLTYFQNEAQLEKSRLLSDRFSAERPKGSFSTLEIQRTEQGDSAMYLCASSLPGGYYGYTFGSGTRLTVV.

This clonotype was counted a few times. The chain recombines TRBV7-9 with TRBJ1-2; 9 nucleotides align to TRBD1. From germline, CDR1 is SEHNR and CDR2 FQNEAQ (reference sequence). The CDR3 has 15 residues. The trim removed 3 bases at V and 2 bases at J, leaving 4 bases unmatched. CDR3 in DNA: TGTGCCAGCAGCTTCCCCGGGACAGGGAACTATGGCTACACCTTC. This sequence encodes CASSFPGTGNYGYTF.

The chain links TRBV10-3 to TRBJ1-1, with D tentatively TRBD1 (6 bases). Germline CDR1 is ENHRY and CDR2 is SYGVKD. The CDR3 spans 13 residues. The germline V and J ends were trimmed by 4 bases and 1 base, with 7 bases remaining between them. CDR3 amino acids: CAISGQANTEAFF. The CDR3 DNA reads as TGTGCCATCAGTGGACAGGCGAACACTGAAGCTTTCTTT.

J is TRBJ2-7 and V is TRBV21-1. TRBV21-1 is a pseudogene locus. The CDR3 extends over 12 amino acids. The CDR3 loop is CASSKPAWTSYV. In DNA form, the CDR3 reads TGTGCCAGCAGCAAACCGGCTTGGACCTCATACGTC.

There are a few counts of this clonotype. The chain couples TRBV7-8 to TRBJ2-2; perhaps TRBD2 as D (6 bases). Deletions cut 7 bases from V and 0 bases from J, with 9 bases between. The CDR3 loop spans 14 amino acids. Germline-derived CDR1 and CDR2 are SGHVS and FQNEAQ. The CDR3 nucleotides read TGTGCCAGCAAAGGACTATCGAACACCGGGGAGCTGTTTTTT. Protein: CASKGLSNTGELFF. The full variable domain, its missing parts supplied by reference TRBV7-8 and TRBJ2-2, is GAGVSQSPRYKVAKRGQDVALRCDPISGHVSLFWYQQALGQGPEFLTYFQNEAQLDKSGLPSDRFFAERPEGSVSTLKIQRTQQEDSAVYLCASKGLSNTGELFFGEGSRLTVL.

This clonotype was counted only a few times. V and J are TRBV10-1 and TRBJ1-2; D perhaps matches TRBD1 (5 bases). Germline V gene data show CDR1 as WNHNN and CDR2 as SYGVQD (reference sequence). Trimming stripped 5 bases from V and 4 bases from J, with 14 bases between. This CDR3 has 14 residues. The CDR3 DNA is TGCGCCAGCAGTCCGTTAGACAGTCCCTATGGCTACACCTTC. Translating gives CASSPLDSPYGYTF.

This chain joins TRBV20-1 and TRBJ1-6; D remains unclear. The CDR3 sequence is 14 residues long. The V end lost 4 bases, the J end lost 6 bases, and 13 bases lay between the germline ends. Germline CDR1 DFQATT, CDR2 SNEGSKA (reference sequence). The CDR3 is CSATRGGPNSPLHF. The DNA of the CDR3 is TGCAGTGCTACGAGAGGAGGACCTAATTCACCCCTCCACTTT.

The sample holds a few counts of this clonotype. The CDR3 region has the DNA TGTGCCAGCAGTTATTGCCCCCTTTTTCATTCGACAGCCTCCTACGAGCAGTACGTC. Translated: CASSYCPLFHSTASYEQYV. V is TRBV6-9 and J is TRBJ2-7, with a tentative D call TRBD1 (5 bases). The V and J ends lost 1 base and 0 bases respectively, with 22 bases between them. This CDR3 has 19 amino acids. Germline V gene sequence: CDR1 MNHGY, CDR2 SVAAGI.

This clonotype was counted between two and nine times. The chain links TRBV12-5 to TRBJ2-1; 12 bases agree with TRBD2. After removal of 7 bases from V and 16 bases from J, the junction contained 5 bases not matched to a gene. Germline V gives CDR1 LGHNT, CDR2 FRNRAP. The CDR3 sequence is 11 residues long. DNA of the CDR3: TGTGCTAGTGCCGGGACTAGCGGGCATTTCTTC. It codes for CASAGTSGHFF. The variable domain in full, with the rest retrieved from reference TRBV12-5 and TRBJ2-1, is DARVTQTPRHKVTEMGQEVTMRCQPILGHNTVFWYRQTMMQGLELLAYFRNRAPLDDSGMPKDRFSAEMPDATLATLKIQPSEPRDSAVYFCASAGTSGHFFGPGTRLTVL.

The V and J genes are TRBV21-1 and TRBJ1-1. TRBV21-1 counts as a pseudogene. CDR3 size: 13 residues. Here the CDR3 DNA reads TGTGCCAGCAGGGAGGTCCGGGACACTGAAGCTTTCTTT. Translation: CASREVRDTEAFF.

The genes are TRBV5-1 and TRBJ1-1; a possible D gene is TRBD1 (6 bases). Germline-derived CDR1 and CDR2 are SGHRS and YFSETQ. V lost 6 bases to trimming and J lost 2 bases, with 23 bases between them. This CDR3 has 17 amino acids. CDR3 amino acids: CASNKEGDGSYNTEAFF. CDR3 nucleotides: TGCGCCAGCAACAAGGAGGGGGACGGCTCCTATAACACTGAAGCTTTCTTT.

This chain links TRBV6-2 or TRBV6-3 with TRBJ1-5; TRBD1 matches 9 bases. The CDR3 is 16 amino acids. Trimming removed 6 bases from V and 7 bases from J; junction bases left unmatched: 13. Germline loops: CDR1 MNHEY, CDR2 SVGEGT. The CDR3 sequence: CASSSPGTGNRQPQHF. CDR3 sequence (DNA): TGTGCCAGCAGCAGCCCCGGGACAGGGAATCGGCAGCCCCAGCATTTT.